Listed here are 3 T cell receptor beta chains from one sample, sequenced in a study of CD8 T cells in ankylosing spondylitis. TCRdb ran MiXCR on the 5' RACE reads and lists one entry per CDR3 protein. Here the sample spans under 55,000 distinct CDR3 sequences, 6.5% to 8% being singletons. Source material: blood, either unsorted or a sorted T cell fraction (not recorded which). The origin of the receptors is a female donor with ankylosing spondylitis or in good health (not recorded which).

The sample holds many counts of this clonotype. The rearrangement joins TRBV20-1 to TRBJ2-5; 13 bases agree with TRBD2. CDR3 length: 15 residues. Germline CDR1 reads DFQATT; CDR2 reads SNEGSKA (reference sequence). With 1 base clipped from V and 5 bases from J, the junction kept 4 bases outside the gene matches. CDR3 amino acids: CSARGTSGGRETQYF. As DNA, the CDR3 is TGCAGTGCTAGAGGGACTAGCGGGGGCAGGGAGACCCAGTACTTC.

The sample holds one count of this clonotype. The chain has TRBV5-1 and TRBJ2-7, with 12 bases fitting TRBD1. The CDR3 sequence is 15 residues long. V lost 4 bases, J lost 4 bases, and 6 bases stayed unmatched. The germline V gene has CDR1 SGHRS and CDR2 YFSETQ. CDR3 DNA: TGCGCCAGCAGCCCGGGGACAGGGGGCGGATACGAGCAGTACGTC. It specifies CASSPGTGGGYEQYV.

This clonotype was detected ten times or more. The gene calls are TRBV5-1 and TRBJ1-1; TRBD1 is a possible D gene (5 bases). V dropped 2 bases and J dropped 1 base, with 9 bases sitting between them. The CDR3 runs 14 residues. The germline gives CDR1 SGHRS, CDR2 YFSETQ. CDR3 amino acids: CASSFGGGNTEAFF. The CDR3 DNA reads as TGCGCCAGCAGCTTCGGGGGGGGGAACACTGAAGCTTTCTTT.